One and the same sample provided the 10 T cell receptor beta chains below, sequenced in a study of cytomegalovirus exposure and HLA in healthy donors. PCR amplification relied on 60 Vbeta primers (plus 13 Jbeta primers). The protocol was immunoSEQ multiplex PCR, while the TCRdb copy is restricted to in-frame clones and leaves out a portion. The table has 85,000 to 130,000 clones, approximately 81% seen once. The sample taken for sequencing was PBMCs. These receptors were taken from a male donor in good health and CMV-seropositive.

This clone was observed a handful of times. The V gene is TRBV18, the J gene TRBJ1-5; possibly TRBD1 for D (5 bases). With 2 bases removed from V and 7 bases from J, the gap between germline ends came to 15 bases. Germline values: CDR1 KGHSH, CDR2 LQKENI. The CDR3 is made up of 15 amino acids. The CDR3 sequence: CASSPGADDGQPQHF. The CDR3 DNA reads TGTGCCAGCTCACCAGGGGCAGACGACGGACAGCCCCAGCATTTT.

V and J are TRBV6-6 and TRBJ1-2; 7 bases align to TRBD1. The ends lost 2 bases at V and 4 bases at J; junction bases unmatched: 1. The length of the CDR3 is 13 residues. The germline CDR1 and CDR2 sequences are MNHNY and SVGAGI (reference sequence). CDR3 sequence: CASSYGDSYGYTF. The CDR3 coding sequence is TGTGCCAGCAGTTACGGGGACAGCTATGGCTACACCTTC.

The rearrangement links TRBV19 to TRBJ1-1; TRBD1 might be the D (6 bases). Trimming stripped 7 bases from V and 5 bases from J, with 14 bases between. From germline, CDR1 is LNHDA and CDR2 SQIVND (reference sequence). The CDR3 is made up of 13 amino acids. CDR3 coding DNA: TGTGCCAGTACCCTCGACAGGCGTACTGAAGCTTTCTTT. This gives the protein CASTLDRRTEAFF.

The chain joins TRBV5-4 to TRBJ2-7; no clear D gene. Germline CDR1 reads SGHNT; CDR2 reads YYREEE (reference sequence). V was cut by 0 bases and J by 3 bases, with 10 bases left in between. This CDR3 is 14 amino acids long. CDR3 amino acids: CASSLDYRNYEQYF. CDR3 coding DNA: TGTGCCAGCAGCTTGGACTACCGGAACTACGAGCAGTACTTC. Using reference TRBV5-4 and TRBJ2-7 for the parts outside the CDR3, the full variable domain is ETGVTQSPTHLIKTRGQQVTLRCSSQSGHNTVSWYQQALGQGPQFIFQYYREEENGRGNFPPRFSGLQFPNYSSELNVNALELDDSALYLCASSLDYRNYEQYFGPGTRLTVT.

The V gene is TRBV6-6, the J gene TRBJ2-7; D is possibly TRBD2 (5 bases). The CDR3 length is 14 residues. CDR1 is MNHNY and CDR2 is SVGAGI in the germline V gene (reference sequence). Trimming left V 7 bases short and J 1 base short, with 14 bases between. The CDR3 protein is CASNSRARSYEQYF. The CDR3 region has the DNA TGTGCCAGCAACTCGAGGGCGCGGTCCTACGAGCAGTACTTC.

This sequence joins TRBV4-1 and TRBJ2-2; 11 nucleotides align to TRBD2. Losses at the gene ends were 5 bases for V and 0 bases for J; bases not matched to a gene: 5. Per germline, CDR1 MGHRA and CDR2 YSYEKL. CDR3 length equals 17 residues. The CDR3 here is CASSSSGGTTNTGELFF. The CDR3 bases are TGCGCCAGCAGCTCTAGCGGGGGGACTACGAACACCGGGGAGCTGTTTTTT.

The chain couples TRBV19 to TRBJ1-2, with 7 bases matching TRBD1. Trimming removed 5 bases from V and 4 bases from J; junction bases left unmatched: 10. The CDR3 is 15 residues long. Germline V gene lookup returns CDR1 LNHDA and CDR2 SQIVND (reference sequence). The CDR3 reads CASSPRGGQFYGYTF. The CDR3 nucleotides are TGTGCCAGTAGTCCGCGGGGGGGACAGTTCTATGGCTACACCTTC.

The rearrangement links TRBV19 to TRBJ2-7, with D possibly TRBD2 on 6 matching bases. The CDR3 spans 14 residues. V shed 4 bases and J shed 1 base, with 11 bases lying between them. Per germline, CDR1 LNHDA and CDR2 SQIVND (reference sequence). The CDR3 is CASSNRDSSYEQYF. The DNA of the CDR3 is TGTGCCAGTAGTAATAGGGACTCGTCCTACGAGCAGTACTTC.

This clone appeared a few times. This sequence joins TRBV5-6 and TRBJ2-2, with 9 nucleotides matching TRBD2. V dropped 4 bases and J dropped 2; count of bases not matched to a gene: 9. This CDR3 is 17 amino acids long. Germline CDR1 reads SGHDT; CDR2 reads YYEEEE. CDR3 amino acids: CASSPGGRVVNTGELFF. The DNA for the CDR3 is TGTGCCAGCAGCCCGGGCGGGAGGGTAGTCAACACCGGGGAGCTGTTTTTT.

The chain recombines TRBV18 with TRBJ1-5; D may be TRBD1 (5 bases). V lost 4 bases and J lost 2, with 12 bases in between. From germline, CDR1 is KGHSH and CDR2 LQKENI. The CDR3 covers 15 residues. The CDR3 reads CASSRQGIGNQPQHF. DNA of the CDR3: TGTGCCAGCTCACGCCAGGGTATCGGCAATCAGCCCCAGCATTTT.